A single T cell receptor (beta chain) is shown here with its context. The data originate from a study of PD-L1 blockade in urothelial cancer. As for the study in general: Across blood samples, T cells had a median count of about 150,000.

Clones were read by immunoSEQ multiplex PCR, and TCRdb kept only the in-frame ones, dropping some. The table has more than 30,000 clones, around 88% seen once; the top ten hold around 2%. V shed 6 bases, J shed 1 base, and the junction held 1 base outside the gene matches. Germline V gives CDR1 MDHEN, CDR2 SYDVKM. CDR3 length equals 13 residues. The J gene is TRBJ2-5, the V gene TRBV28, with TRBD1 identical over 8 bases. Sequencing used PBMCs, obtained around atezolizumab (anti-PD-L1) treatment. The source is a man in his fifties or sixties with urothelial cancer. The CDR3 region is CASSQGAQETQYF. CDR3 sequence (DNA): TGTGCCAGCAGCCAGGGGGCCCAAGAGACCCAGTACTTC.